The clone carrying this T cell receptor beta chain was counted a few times. Antigen unknown. When sampled, the donors appeared nominally healthy, though they likely had unrecorded immune exposures. These data come from a study of cytomegalovirus exposure and HLA in healthy donors. Study-wide results and limits: Among the CMV-associated chains, a few were confirmed in vitro as specific for CMV antigens. Sequencing depth roughly uniform across donors was assumed in presence/absence analyses.

Researchers ran the PCR with 60 Vbeta and 13 Jbeta primers. Sequencing used immunoSEQ multiplex PCR; TCRdb keeps in-frame clones, though not all of them. Here the sample spans roughly 160,000 clones, approximately 71% being singletons. The CDR3 covers 15 residues. V shed 2 bases, J shed 5 bases, and the junction held 6 bases outside the gene matches. Germline loops: CDR1 MNHEY, CDR2 SVGAGI. The genes are TRBV6-5 and TRBJ2-7, with TRBD1 identical over 10 bases. The sequence came from a girl aged 5 to 17 in good health and CMV-seronegative. The sequenced material came from PBMCs. The CDR3 protein is CASSYRTGGKDEQYF. As DNA, the CDR3 is TGTGCCAGCAGTTACCGGACAGGGGGAAAGGACGAGCAGTACTTC.